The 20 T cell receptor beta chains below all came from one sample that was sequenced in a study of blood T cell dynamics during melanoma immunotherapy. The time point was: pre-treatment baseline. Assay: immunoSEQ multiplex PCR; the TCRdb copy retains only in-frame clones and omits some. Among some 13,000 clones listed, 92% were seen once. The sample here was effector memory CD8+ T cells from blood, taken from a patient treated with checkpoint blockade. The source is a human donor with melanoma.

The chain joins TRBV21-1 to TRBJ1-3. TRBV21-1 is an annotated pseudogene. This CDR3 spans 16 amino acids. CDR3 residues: CASSKVTGDSGNTIYF. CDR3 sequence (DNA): TGTGCCAGCAGCAAAGTGACGGGGGACTCTGGAAACACCATATATTTT.

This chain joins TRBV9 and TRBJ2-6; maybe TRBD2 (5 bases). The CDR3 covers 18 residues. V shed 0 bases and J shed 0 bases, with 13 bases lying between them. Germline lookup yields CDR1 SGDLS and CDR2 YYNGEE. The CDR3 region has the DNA TGTGCCAGCAGCGTAGCAGGAATAGCGAGCTCTGGGGCCAACGTCCTGACTTTC. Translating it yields CASSVAGIASSGANVLTF.

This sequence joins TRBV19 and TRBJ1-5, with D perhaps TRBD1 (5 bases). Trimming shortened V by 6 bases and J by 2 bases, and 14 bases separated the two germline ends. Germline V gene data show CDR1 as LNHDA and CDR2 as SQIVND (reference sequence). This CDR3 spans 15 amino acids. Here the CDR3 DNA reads TGTGCCAGTAGAACGGAGGGGTTAGGCAATCAGCCCCAGCATTTT. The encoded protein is CASRTEGLGNQPQHF.

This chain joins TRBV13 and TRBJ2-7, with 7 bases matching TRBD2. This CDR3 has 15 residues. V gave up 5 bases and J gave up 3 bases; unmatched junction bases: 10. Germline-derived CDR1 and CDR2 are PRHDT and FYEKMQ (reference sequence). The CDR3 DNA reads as TGTGCCAGCAGCCCGAGGGAGGGCAGTTTCTACGAGCAGTACTTC. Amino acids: CASSPREGSFYEQYF.

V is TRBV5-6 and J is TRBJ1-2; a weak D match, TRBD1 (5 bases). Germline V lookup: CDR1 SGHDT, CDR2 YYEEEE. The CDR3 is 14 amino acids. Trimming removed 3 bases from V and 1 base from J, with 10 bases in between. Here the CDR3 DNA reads TGTGCCAGCAGCTCACTGGACATTAACTATGGCTACACCTTC. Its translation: CASSSLDINYGYTF.

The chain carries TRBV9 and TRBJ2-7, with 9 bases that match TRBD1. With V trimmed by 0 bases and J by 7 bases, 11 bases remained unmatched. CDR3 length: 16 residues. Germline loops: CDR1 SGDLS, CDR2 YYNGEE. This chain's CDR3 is CASSVAPGQGPREQYF. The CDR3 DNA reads TGTGCCAGCAGCGTAGCCCCGGGACAGGGACCTCGGGAGCAGTACTTC.

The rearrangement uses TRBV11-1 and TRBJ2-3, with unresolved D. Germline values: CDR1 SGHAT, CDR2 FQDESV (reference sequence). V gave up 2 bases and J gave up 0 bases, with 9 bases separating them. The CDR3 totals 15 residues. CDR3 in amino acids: CASSLLTASTDTQYF. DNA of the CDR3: TGTGCCAGCAGCTTACTTACTGCTAGCACAGATACGCAGTATTTT.

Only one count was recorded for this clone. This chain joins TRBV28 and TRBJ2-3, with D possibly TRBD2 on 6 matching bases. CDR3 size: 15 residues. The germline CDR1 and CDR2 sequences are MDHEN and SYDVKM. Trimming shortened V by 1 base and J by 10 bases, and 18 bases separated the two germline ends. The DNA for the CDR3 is TGTGCCAGCAGTTTATTGGTGTTTGGTAGCGGATCGCAGTATTTT. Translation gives CASSLLVFGSGSQYF.

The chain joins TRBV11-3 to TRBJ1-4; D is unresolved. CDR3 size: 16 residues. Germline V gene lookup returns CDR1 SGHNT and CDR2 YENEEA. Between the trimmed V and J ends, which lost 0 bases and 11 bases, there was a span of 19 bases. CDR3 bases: TGTGCCAGCAGCTTAGATCGGGCACCTTACATGGGGAAACTGTTTTTT. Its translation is CASSLDRAPYMGKLFF.

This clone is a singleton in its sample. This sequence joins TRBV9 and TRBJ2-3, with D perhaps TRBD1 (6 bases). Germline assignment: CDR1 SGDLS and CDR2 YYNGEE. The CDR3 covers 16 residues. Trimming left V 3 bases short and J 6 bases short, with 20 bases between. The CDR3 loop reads CASSGAAAGDRDTQYF. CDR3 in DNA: TGTGCCAGCAGCGGGGCGGCGGCAGGGGACCGCGATACGCAGTATTTT.

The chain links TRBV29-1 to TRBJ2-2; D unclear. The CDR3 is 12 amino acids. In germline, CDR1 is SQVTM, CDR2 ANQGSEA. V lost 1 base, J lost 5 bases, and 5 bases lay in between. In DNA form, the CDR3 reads TGCAGCGTTGAAGGGGGTACCGGGGAGCTGTTTTTT. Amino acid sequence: CSVEGGTGELFF.

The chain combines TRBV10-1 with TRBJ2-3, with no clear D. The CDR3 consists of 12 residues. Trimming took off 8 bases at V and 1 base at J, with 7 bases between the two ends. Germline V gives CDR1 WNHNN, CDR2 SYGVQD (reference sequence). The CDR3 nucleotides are TGCGCCAGCTTACGACGCACAGATACGCAGTATTTT. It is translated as CASLRRTDTQYF.

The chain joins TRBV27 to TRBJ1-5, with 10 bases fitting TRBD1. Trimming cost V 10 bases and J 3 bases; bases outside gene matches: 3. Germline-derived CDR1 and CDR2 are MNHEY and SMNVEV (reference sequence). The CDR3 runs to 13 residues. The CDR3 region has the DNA TGTGCCACCGGGACAGGGGTCAATCAGCCCCAGCATTTT. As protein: CATGTGVNQPQHF.

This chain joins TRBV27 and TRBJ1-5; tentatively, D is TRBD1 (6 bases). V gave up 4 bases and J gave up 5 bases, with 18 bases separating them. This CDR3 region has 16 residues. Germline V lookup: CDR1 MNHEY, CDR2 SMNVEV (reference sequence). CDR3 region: CASSSMFRDNHQPQHF. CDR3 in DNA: TGTGCCAGCAGTTCCATGTTTCGGGACAACCATCAGCCCCAGCATTTT.

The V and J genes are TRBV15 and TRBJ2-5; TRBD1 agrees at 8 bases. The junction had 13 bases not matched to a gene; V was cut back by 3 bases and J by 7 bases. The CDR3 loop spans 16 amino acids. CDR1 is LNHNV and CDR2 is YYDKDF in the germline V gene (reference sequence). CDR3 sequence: CATSRVPPGQEATQYF. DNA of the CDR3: TGTGCCACCAGCAGGGTCCCCCCGGGACAGGAGGCGACCCAGTACTTC.

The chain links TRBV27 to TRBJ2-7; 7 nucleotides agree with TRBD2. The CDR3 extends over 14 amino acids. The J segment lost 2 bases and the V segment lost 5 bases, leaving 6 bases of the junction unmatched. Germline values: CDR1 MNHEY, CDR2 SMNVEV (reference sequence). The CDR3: CASSPGGYAYEQYF. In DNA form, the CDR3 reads TGTGCCAGCAGTCCGGGAGGTTATGCCTACGAGCAGTACTTC.

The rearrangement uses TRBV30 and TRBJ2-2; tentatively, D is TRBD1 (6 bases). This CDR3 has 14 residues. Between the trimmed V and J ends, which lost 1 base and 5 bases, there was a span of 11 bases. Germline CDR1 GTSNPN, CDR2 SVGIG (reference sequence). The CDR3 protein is CAWSGGTQTGELFF. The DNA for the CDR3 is TGTGCCTGGAGTGGGGGGACACAAACCGGGGAGCTGTTTTTT.

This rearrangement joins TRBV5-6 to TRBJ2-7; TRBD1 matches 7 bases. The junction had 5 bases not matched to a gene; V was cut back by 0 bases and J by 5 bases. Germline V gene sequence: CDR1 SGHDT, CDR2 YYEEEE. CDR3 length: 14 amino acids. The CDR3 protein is CASSLGDSRHEQYF. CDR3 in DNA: TGTGCCAGCAGCTTGGGGGACAGTCGACACGAGCAGTACTTC.

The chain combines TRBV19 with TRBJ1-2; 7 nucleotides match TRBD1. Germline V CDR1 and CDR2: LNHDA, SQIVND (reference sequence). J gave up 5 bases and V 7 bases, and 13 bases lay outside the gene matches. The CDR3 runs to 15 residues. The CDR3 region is CASTGTEIDGYGYTF. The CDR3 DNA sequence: TGTGCCAGTACCGGGACAGAGATCGATGGGTATGGCTACACCTTC. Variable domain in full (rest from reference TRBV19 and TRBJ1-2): DGGITQSPKYLFRKEGQNVTLSCEQNLNHDAMYWYRQDPGQGLRLIYYSQIVNDFQKGDIAEGYSVSREKKESFPLTVTSAQKNPTAFYLCASTGTEIDGYGYTFGSGTRLTVV.

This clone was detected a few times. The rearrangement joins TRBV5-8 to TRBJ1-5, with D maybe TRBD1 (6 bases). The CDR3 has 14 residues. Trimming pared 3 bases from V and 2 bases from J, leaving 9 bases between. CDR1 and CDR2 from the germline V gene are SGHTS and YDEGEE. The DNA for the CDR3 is TGTGCCAGCAGCTCCAGGGGACGCAATCAGCCCCAGCATTTT. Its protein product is CASSSRGRNQPQHF.